The 10 T cell receptor beta chains below come from one sample, sequenced in a study of blood T cell repertoires in COVID-19. Data came from immunoSEQ multiplex PCR; TCRdb stores just in-frame clones and leaves some out. There are 150,000 to 200,000 clones in the sample; approximately 81% occur only once, and roughly 13% lies in the top ten. The source material was peripheral blood. These receptors were obtained from a man aged 18 to 29 with active or convalescent COVID-19.

The genes are TRBV7-2 and TRBJ1-5; 10 nucleotides match TRBD1. The junction had 7 bases not matched to a gene; V was cut back by 5 bases and J by 9 bases. The CDR3 is made up of 14 amino acids. Germline V lookup: CDR1 SGHTA, CDR2 FQGNSA. The CDR3 spells CASSMDRGFGPQHF. The CDR3 DNA reads as TGTGCCAGCAGCATGGACAGGGGGTTTGGGCCCCAGCATTTT.

This rearrangement joins TRBV5-1 to TRBJ1-3; D is possibly TRBD1 (6 bases). The V gene lost 0 bases and the J gene lost 3 bases, with 10 bases spanning the gap. Germline-derived CDR1 and CDR2 are SGHRS and YFSETQ. This CDR3 has 15 amino acids. CDR3 nucleotides: TGCGCCAGCAGCTTGGCCAGGGGAAATGGAAACACCATATATTTT. Translation gives CASSLARGNGNTIYF.

The chain carries TRBV5-5 and TRBJ1-1; D not certain. The germline V gene has CDR1 SGHKS and CDR2 YYEKEE (reference sequence). The length of the CDR3 is 13 residues. Trimming left V 2 bases short and J 5 bases short, with 10 bases between. CDR3 in DNA: TGTGCCAGCAGCTTACAACGGGATACTGAAGCTTTCTTT. Amino acid sequence: CASSLQRDTEAFF.

This sequence joins TRBV6-5 and TRBJ2-7; 14 bases are a match to TRBD2. Trimming at V came to 6 bases and at J to 5 bases, leaving 6 bases not matched to a gene. Germline CDR1 reads MNHEY; CDR2 reads SVGAGI. The CDR3 extends over 15 amino acids. The CDR3 nucleotides are TGTGCCAGCAGCCGCGGGACTAGCGGGAGAAACGAGCAGTACTTC. Translation gives CASSRGTSGRNEQYF.

This clone was recorded once. The chain carries TRBV7-9 and TRBJ2-5; the match to TRBD1 covers 7 bases. After removal of 2 bases from V and 2 bases from J, the junction contained 5 bases not matched to a gene. The CDR3 contains 15 residues. Germline V CDR1 and CDR2: SEHNR, FQNEAQ (reference sequence). CDR3 sequence: CASSLTPGQQETQYF. In DNA, the CDR3 is TGTGCCAGCAGCTTAACCCCGGGACAGCAAGAGACCCAGTACTTC.

The chain is built from TRBV5-6 and TRBJ2-2; 9 nucleotides line up with TRBD1. This CDR3 has 16 amino acids. Germline CDR1 SGHDT, CDR2 YYEEEE. The V and J ends lost 4 bases and 5 bases, in that order; junction bases with no gene match: 9. CDR3 DNA: TGTGCCAGCAGCGACAGACAGGGGGGGCAAACCGGGGAGCTGTTTTTT. Residues: CASSDRQGGQTGELFF.

The chain carries TRBV18 and TRBJ1-1; D is perhaps TRBD1 (5 bases). This CDR3 has 15 amino acids. V was clipped by 3 bases and J by 1 base, with 12 bases between them. Germline CDR1 and CDR2: KGHSH and LQKENI. CDR3 in DNA: TGTGCCAGCTCACCCTATGACAGATCGAACACTGAAGCTTTCTTT. This encodes CASSPYDRSNTEAFF.

The genes are TRBV5-1 and TRBJ1-6; 9 bases map to TRBD1. The CDR3 is made up of 14 amino acids. V shed 6 bases and J 9 bases; nucleotides not matched to a gene: 7. Germline lookup yields CDR1 SGHRS and CDR2 YFSETQ. DNA for the CDR3: TGCGCCAGCAACGAACAGGGGGCAGGTTCACCCCTCCACTTT. It specifies CASNEQGAGSPLHF. Combining the CDR3 with reference TRBV5-1 and TRBJ1-6 gives the whole variable domain KAGVTQTPRYLIKTRGQQVTLSCSPISGHRSVSWYQQTPGQGLQFLFEYFSETQRNKGNFPGRFSGRQFSNSRSEMNVSTLELGDSALYLCASNEQGAGSPLHFGNGTRLTVT.

This chain uses TRBV19 with TRBJ1-4; 8 nucleotides match TRBD1. V gave up 5 bases and J gave up 3 bases; unmatched junction bases: 8. Germline V gene sequence: CDR1 LNHDA, CDR2 SQIVND (reference sequence). The CDR3 runs 16 residues. CDR3 residues: CASSQIMGQANEKLFF. CDR3 coding DNA: TGTGCCAGTAGTCAAATTATGGGACAGGCTAATGAAAAACTGTTTTTT.

In nucleotides, the CDR3 is TGTGCCAGCTCACCCGGGACAGGGATCAATGAGCAGTTCTTC. Protein sequence: CASSPGTGINEQFF. This sequence joins TRBV18 and TRBJ2-1, with 9 bases that match TRBD1. Germline CDR1 reads KGHSH; CDR2 reads LQKENI. The CDR3 has 14 amino acids. Trimming at V came to 3 bases and at J to 6 bases, leaving 3 bases not matched to a gene.